The 12 T cell receptor beta chains below come from one sample, sequenced in a study of T cell repertoires in cytomegalovirus infection. From the reads, TCRdb called clonotypes with MiXCR, one entry per CDR3 protein. The sample contains approximately 110,000 distinct CDR3 sequences, less than 55% of which appear only once. No cognate antigen is known for these TCRs. Sample: CD8+ T cells from cultured PBMCs, taken from culture after CMV antigen stimulation. The source is a human donor in good health (CMV status not recorded). Some clones in this sample may be carry-over from other donors' samples.

This clonotype was observed a handful of times. The chain carries TRBV19 and TRBJ1-1; 7 bases are a match to TRBD1. CDR1 and CDR2 from the germline V gene are LNHDA and SQIVND (reference sequence). Trimming removed 4 bases from V and 0 bases from J; junction bases left unmatched: 2. The CDR3 covers 14 residues. The chain's CDR3 is CASSTTGMNTEAFF. CDR3 DNA sequence: TGTGCCAGTAGTACGACAGGGATGAACACTGAAGCTTTCTTT. Based on the CDR3 plus reference TRBV19 and TRBJ1-1, the full variable domain is DGGITQSPKYLFRKEGQNVTLSCEQNLNHDAMYWYRQDPGQGLRLIYYSQIVNDFQKGDIAEGYSVSREKKESFPLTVTSAQKNPTAFYLCASSTTGMNTEAFFGQGTRLTVV.

The CDR3, as DNA: TGTGCCAGCAGTTTATGGGGGGCTTGGCAGCCCCAGCATTTT. It codes for CASSLWGAWQPQHF. The chain joins TRBV12-3 or TRBV12-4 to TRBJ1-5, with D possibly being TRBD1 (6 bases). The CDR3 is 14 amino acids. With 2 bases removed from V and 7 bases from J, the gap between germline ends came to 12 bases.

The CDR3 protein is CASRNQGTSYNEQFF. DNA for the CDR3: TGTGCCAGTAGGAACCAGGGGACCTCCTACAATGAGCAGTTCTTC. The V call is TRBV19, the J call TRBJ2-1; TRBD1 is a possible D gene (6 bases). With 6 bases removed from V and 0 bases from J, the gap between germline ends came to 12 bases. The CDR3 has 15 amino acids. Germline V gene lookup returns CDR1 LNHDA and CDR2 SQIVND (reference sequence).

This clonotype was observed a handful of times. The chain couples TRBV6-5 to TRBJ2-7, with D maybe TRBD1 (6 bases). V gave up 2 bases and J gave up 7 bases, with 15 bases separating them. Per germline, CDR1 MNHEY and CDR2 SVGAGI. The CDR3 covers 14 residues. CDR3 residues: CASSYVSGVEEQYF. The DNA of the CDR3 is TGTGCCAGCAGTTACGTGTCAGGGGTTGAGGAGCAGTACTTC.

This chain uses TRBV9 with TRBJ2-1, with 8 bases identical to TRBD2. In germline, CDR1 is SGDLS, CDR2 YYNGEE. This CDR3 is built from 15 residues. V shed 2 bases and J 6 bases; nucleotides not matched to a gene: 7. CDR3 DNA sequence: TGTGCCAGCAGCGTTGGCGGGGGGTTTGGCAATGAGCAGTTCTTC. Protein sequence: CASSVGGGFGNEQFF.

This clonotype was seen a few times. This rearrangement joins TRBV19 to TRBJ2-2; 8 nucleotides agree with TRBD2. Germline CDR1 is LNHDA and CDR2 is SQIVND (reference sequence). The CDR3 runs 17 residues. With 2 bases clipped from V and 0 bases from J, the junction kept 5 bases outside the gene matches. The CDR3 region has the DNA TGTGCCAGTAGTATACCCCCACTAGCGGCGAACACCGGGGAGCTGTTTTTT. As protein: CASSIPPLAANTGELFF.

The table lists this clonotype with many counts. The chain carries TRBV7-9 and TRBJ2-1, with unresolved D. Trimming took off 1 base at V and 5 bases at J, with 12 bases between the two ends. The length of the CDR3 is 15 residues. The V gene's germline CDR1 is SEHNR and CDR2 FQNEAQ (reference sequence). CDR3: CASSLGFGPNNEQFF. DNA of the CDR3: TGTGCCAGCAGCTTAGGGTTCGGGCCCAACAATGAGCAGTTCTTC. The entire variable domain, with the rest obtained from reference TRBV7-9 and TRBJ2-1, is as follows: DTGVSQNPRHKITKRGQNVTFRCDPISEHNRLYWYRQTLGQGPEFLTYFQNEAQLEKSRLLSDRFSAERPKGSFSTLEIQRTEQGDSAMYLCASSLGFGPNNEQFFGPGTRLTVL.

V is TRBV7-9 and J is TRBJ2-1; TRBD1 matches 9 bases. Trimming removed 10 bases from V and 4 bases from J; junction bases left unmatched: 8. The CDR3 is 14 residues long. Per germline, CDR1 SEHNR and CDR2 FQNEAQ (reference sequence). The CDR3 DNA reads as TGTGCCACCCGAGGGGGACAGGGATACAATGAGCAGTTCTTC. Its protein product is CATRGGQGYNEQFF.

The chain recombines TRBV6-1 with TRBJ2-7, with 11 nucleotides matching TRBD2. Per germline, CDR1 MNHNS and CDR2 SASEGT. There are 18 residues in the CDR3. V lost 3 bases to trimming and J lost 0 bases; unmatched junction nucleotides: 10. CDR3 DNA: TGTGCCAGCAGTGATCCTGCTAGCGGGGGGATCTTCTCCTACGAGCAGTACTTC. This sequence encodes CASSDPASGGIFSYEQYF.

J is TRBJ2-1 and V is TRBV7-3, with 8 nucleotides matching TRBD2. There are 15 residues in the CDR3. J gave up 6 bases and V 5 bases, and 9 bases lay outside the gene matches. The germline gives CDR1 SGHTA, CDR2 FQGTGA. CDR3 region: CASSPAGGWINEQFF. The CDR3 coding sequence is TGTGCCAGCAGCCCCGCGGGGGGCTGGATCAATGAGCAGTTCTTC.

The chain is built from TRBV27 and TRBJ1-1; possibly TRBD1 for D (5 bases). The CDR3 consists of 14 residues. Germline V gives CDR1 MNHEY, CDR2 SMNVEV (reference sequence). Trimming pared 7 bases from V and 0 bases from J, leaving 12 bases between. The CDR3 coding sequence is TGTGCCAGCAAAAGCGACAGTCTGAACACTGAAGCTTTCTTT. Its translation is CASKSDSLNTEAFF.

There are a few counts of this clonotype. V usage is TRBV7-9 and J usage is TRBJ2-1, with D unclear. The ends were cut back, 5 bases at V and 8 bases at J, with 10 bases in the middle. The CDR3 sequence is 12 residues long. In germline, CDR1 is SEHNR, CDR2 FQNEAQ (reference sequence). The CDR3 DNA reads TGTGCCAGCAGCCCGAGCGTGGATGAGCAGTTCTTC. Residues: CASSPSVDEQFF.